This TCR beta chain was sequenced during a study of blood T cell repertoires in COVID-19. The method was immunoSEQ multiplex PCR; TCRdb's version includes in-frame clones alone and lacks a portion of them. The data hold around 110,000 clones, with 85% to 95% observed a single time. Per the germline V gene, CDR1 is MGHRA and CDR2 is YSYEKL. V was clipped by 2 bases and J by 4 bases, with 20 bases between them. The CDR3 contains 17 residues. The origin of this receptor is a woman aged 25 to 39 with acute or convalescent COVID-19. The sample consisted of peripheral blood. This chain joins TRBV4-1 and TRBJ2-5; D is perhaps TRBD2 (6 bases). The CDR3 nucleotides read TGCGCCAGCAGCCAAAAGGTGCCGGGAGAGATTTTAGAGACCCAGTACTTC. This codes for CASSQKVPGEILETQYF.